A selection of T cell receptor beta chains follows, all from one sample in a study of blood T cells in healthy people across ages. TCRdb re-derived calls from the 5' RACE reads in MiXCR, one entry per CDR3 protein. The data contain 700,000 or so distinct CDR3 sequences, roughly 41% of them seen just once; the ten biggest clones take up about 32%. Sequencing used blood. The receptors here all came from a man older than 75 in good health. CDR3s include the opening cysteine and the closing phenylalanine or tryptophan. The order of the fields is J gene, V gene, D gene, clone size, CDR3 DNA, CDR3 protein. The D gene is left open where the match is weak. Only some rows state a clone size, as once, few, many or a class for expanded clones.

>TRBJ2-4|TRBV15|TRBD1|.
TGTGCCACCAGCAGAGGACAGGGCCAAAACATTCAGTACTTC
CATSRGQGQNIQYF
>TRBJ2-3|TRBV30|.|.
TGTGCCTGGAGTCCGCTCGCCGAGGATCCAGATACGCAGTATTTT
CAWSPLAEDPDTQYF
>TRBJ2-5|TRBV2|.|.
TGTGCCAGCAGATGGGGCAGGGGACCTGGCCTGGAGACCCAGTACTTC
CASRWGRGPGLETQYF
>TRBJ1-1|TRBV20-1|.|.
TGCAGTGCTAGAGATGTTATAAGGGTTAGAACCATGAACACTGAAGCTTTCTTT
CSARDVIRVRTMNTEAFF
>TRBJ2-7|TRBV20-1|TRBD2|.
TGCAGTGCTGGGACTAGCGGGAGAAGGGCGGGCCCCTCCTACGAGCAGTACTTC
CSAGTSGRRAGPSYEQYF
>TRBJ1-5|TRBV28|.|.
TGTGCCAGCAGTCTGATACAGGGAATTTGGCAGCCCCAGCATTTT
CASSLIQGIWQPQHF
>TRBJ2-5|TRBV7-2|TRBD2|few
TGTGCCAGCAGTGGGACTAGACGTCAAGAGACCCAGTACTTC
CASSGTRRQETQYF
>TRBJ1-2|TRBV13|TRBD1|many
TGTGCCAGCAGCTTAGAGACAGGGGAGGTGGATGGCTACACCTTC
CASSLETGEVDGYTF
>TRBJ2-5|TRBV27|TRBD2|few
TGTGCCAGCAGTTCCACACATAGCGGGGGTTACAATGAGCAGTACTTC
CASSSTHSGGYNEQYF
>TRBJ2-3|TRBV20-1|.|.
TGCAGTGCTAGAGGACCAGGGCCAGATACGCAGTATTTT
CSARGPGPDTQYF
>TRBJ2-1|TRBV13|.|.
TGTGCCAGCAGCTTAGGCCTAAGAGGGGAGAACAATGAGCAGTTCTTC
CASSLGLRGENNEQFF
>TRBJ2-7|TRBV4-1|.|few
TGCGCCAGCAGCCAGGGGGTAGGCGAGCAGTACTTC
CASSQGVGEQYF
>TRBJ2-3|TRBV7-2|TRBD2|few
TGTGCCAGCAGTCTCCTAGCGGGGTTCACAGGTACGCAGTATTTT
CASSLLAGFTGTQYF
>TRBJ2-1|TRBV20-1|TRBD2|.
TGCAGTGCTAGGTCGCGGGGGGCATACAATGAGCAGTTCTTC
CSARSRGAYNEQFF
>TRBJ2-1|TRBV29-1|.|.
TGCAGCGTTGGACTCTTGAGCGCTCCCCAGGTCTTC
CSVGLLSAPQVF
>TRBJ2-2|TRBV12-5|.|.
TGTGCTAGTGGTGTAAACGTGCTGACCGGGGAGCTGTTTTTT
CASGVNVLTGELFF
>TRBJ2-7|TRBV3-1|TRBD2|.
TGTGCCAGCAGCGTTCGGACTAGCGGGGGGAATGAGCAGTACTTC
CASSVRTSGGNEQYF
>TRBJ2-4|TRBV20-1|TRBD2|.
TGCAGTGCTGCCCCAGGGACTAGGAGCAATGAGCAGTACTTC
CSAAPGTRSNEQYF
>TRBJ2-7|TRBV7-8|TRBD2|many
TGTGCCAGCAGCTTAGTTCGGGGGGCCTACGAGCAGTACTTC
CASSLVRGAYEQYF
>TRBJ2-4|TRBV7-2|TRBD2|.
TGTGCCAGCAGCTCATCGACTAGCGGGAACCTAGCCAAAAACATTCAGTACTTC
CASSSSTSGNLAKNIQYF
>TRBJ2-4|TRBV29-1|.|few
TGCAGCGTTGCAAGCAGCCAAAACATTCAGTACTTC
CSVASSQNIQYF
>TRBJ2-7|TRBV29-1|.|few
TGCAGCGCCGGGGACACTCCCTACGAGCAGTACTTC
CSAGDTPYEQYF
>TRBJ2-1|TRBV29-1|TRBD1|.
TGCAGCGTTGAAGGTGGTCGTTCAGGGGGCTCGGAGACCCAGTTCTTC
CSVEGGRSGGSETQFF
>TRBJ2-1|TRBV12-3/TRBV12-4|.|few
TGTGCCAGCAGTTTAGCTGTGGGAGATACCGACAATGAGCAGTTCTTC
CASSLAVGDTDNEQFF
>TRBJ1-5|TRBV7-9|TRBD1|.
TGTGCCAGCAGCTTAGGAACAGGGGGATCTGATAGCAATCAGCCCCAGCATTTT
CASSLGTGGSDSNQPQHF
>TRBJ2-3|TRBV5-1|.|.
TGCGCCAGCAGCTTGGAAAGCAGGGTCACAGATACGCAGTATTTT
CASSLESRVTDTQYF
>TRBJ2-6|TRBV28|.|.
TGTGCCAGCCTAAGTGGGGGGGCCAACGTCCTGACTTTC
CASLSGGANVLTF
>TRBJ1-6|TRBV6-2/TRBV6-3|TRBD1|.
TGTGCCAGCAGCGACGGGACAGGGGGTAATTCACCCCTCCACTTT
CASSDGTGGNSPLHF
>TRBJ1-1|TRBV6-2/TRBV6-3|TRBD1|.
TGTGCCAGCAGTTATGCGGGACAGGGGTTGATCACTGAAGCTTTCTTT
CASSYAGQGLITEAFF
>TRBJ2-7|TRBV20-1|.|.
TGCAGTGCTAGGGCCAGTCAGTCCTACGAGCAGTACTTC
CSARASQSYEQYF
>TRBJ2-1|TRBV10-1|.|few
TGCGCCAGCAGTGTATCCCGCAATGAGCAGTTCTTC
CASSVSRNEQFF
>TRBJ2-3|TRBV7-2|.|.
TGTGCCAGCAGCTCAGGGATTGGGGTGCCAGATACGCAGTATTTT
CASSSGIGVPDTQYF
>TRBJ2-7|TRBV29-1|TRBD1|.
TGCAGCGTGAGGGACAGGGGATCCTACGAGCAGTACTTC
CSVRDRGSYEQYF
>TRBJ2-3|TRBV14|TRBD2|.
TGTGCCAGCAGCCAAGGGGGACTAGCAAGGGTCACAGATACGCAGTATTTT
CASSQGGLARVTDTQYF
>TRBJ2-7|TRBV7-6|TRBD1|few
TGTGCCAGCAGCCCCCGGGACAGGGACGCCTACGAGCAGTACTTC
CASSPRDRDAYEQYF
>TRBJ1-4|TRBV4-3|TRBD1|few
TGCGCCAGCAGCCTCATCGAGGGGACAGGGGGTGAAAAACTGTTTTTT
CASSLIEGTGGEKLFF
>TRBJ2-7|TRBV7-2|.|few
TGTGCCAGCAGCAAAACAGGGATCAACGAGCAGTACTTC
CASSKTGINEQYF
>TRBJ2-3|TRBV9|.|.
TGTGCCAGCAGATCAGGGGAGGCAGATACGCAGTATTTT
CASRSGEADTQYF
>TRBJ2-1|TRBV4-3|.|.
TGCGCCAGCAGCCAAGAGAATGTGGGGGATGAGCAGTTCTTC
CASSQENVGDEQFF
>TRBJ2-7|TRBV27|.|many
TGTGCCAGCCGAGGGACTTCAAGCTCCTACGAGCAGTACTTC
CASRGTSSSYEQYF
>TRBJ2-7|TRBV20-1|TRBD2|.
TGCAGTGTGCCTACACCGGGACTAGCGGGAGGGAGCTCCTACGAGCAGTACTTC
CSVPTPGLAGGSSYEQYF
>TRBJ1-5|TRBV20-1|.|.
TGCAGTGCTAGGGAGGGGGACGGACCAAACTTTTATTACAATCAGCCCCAGCATTTT
CSAREGDGPNFYYNQPQHF
>TRBJ2-5|TRBV21-1|.|.
TGTGCCAGCAGTCCTTGTGGGACAGGGGGAGTTCGAGAGACCCAGTACTTC
CASSPCGTGGVRETQYF
>TRBJ2-1|TRBV9|.|.
TGTGCCAGCAGCGTGGGTCGGTTGCGGGAGCAGTTCTTC
CASSVGRLREQFF
>TRBJ2-3|TRBV19|.|.
TGTGCCAGTACCAGCGGGTCTAGCACAGATACGCAGTATTTT
CASTSGSSTDTQYF
>TRBJ2-7|TRBV7-2|TRBD2|.
TGTGCCAGCAGCTTAGAGGGACTAGCGGTTCGGGAGCAGTACTTC
CASSLEGLAVREQYF
>TRBJ2-1|TRBV7-3|TRBD1|.
TGTGCCAGCAGCAAGGGACAGGGTTCCTACAATGAGCAGTTCTTC
CASSKGQGSYNEQFF
>TRBJ2-7|TRBV3-1|TRBD2|.
TGTGCCAGCAGCCTGGGAGTAGCGGGAGATGGTGAGCAGTACTTC
CASSLGVAGDGEQYF